Following are 31 T cell receptor beta chains from one sample sequenced in a study of T cell responses to AZD1222 COVID-19 vaccine. Assay used: immunoSEQ multiplex PCR; TCRdb lists only in-frame clones, some missing. The table has under 200,000 clones, around 94% seen once; the top ten hold 0.6% to 0.7%. The source material was peripheral blood, sampled on day 0 of AZD1222 vaccination. The source is an adult in good health.

This clone was detected once. The chain is built from TRBV12-5 and TRBJ2-2, with 7 bases identical to TRBD2. The CDR3 is made up of 14 amino acids. Germline V gene data show CDR1 as LGHNT and CDR2 as FRNRAP. V lost 7 bases, J lost 5 bases, and 7 bases stayed unmatched. The CDR3 spells CASVTGTTTGELFF. The CDR3 nucleotides are TGTGCTAGTGTTACCGGGACTACGACCGGGGAGCTGTTTTTT.

The chain combines TRBV6-2 or TRBV6-3 with TRBJ1-2; possibly TRBD1 for D (6 bases). This CDR3 has 14 residues. V lost 0 bases to trimming and J lost 8 bases, with 13 bases between them. Looked up from germline, CDR1 is MNHEY and CDR2 is SVGEGT. Written as DNA, the CDR3 is TGTGCCAGCAGTTACTCGAATTTGGACAGAGGCTACACCTTC. It yields the protein CASSYSNLDRGYTF.

The count of this clone is one. The V call is TRBV5-5, the J call TRBJ2-7, with D perhaps matching TRBD2 (6 bases). The CDR3 is made up of 14 amino acids. Germline loops: CDR1 SGHKS, CDR2 YYEKEE (reference sequence). Between the trimmed V and J ends, which lost 4 bases and 4 bases, there was a span of 15 bases. CDR3: CASSEGLYPYEQYF. The CDR3 DNA sequence: TGTGCCAGCAGCGAGGGACTTTATCCTTACGAGCAGTACTTC.

The genes are TRBV7-9 and TRBJ1-5, with 7 positions matching TRBD1. The CDR3 extends over 14 amino acids. Germline CDR1 is SEHNR and CDR2 is FQNEAQ (reference sequence). V dropped 7 bases and J dropped 6; count of bases not matched to a gene: 9. CDR3 protein: CASTQGGGSQPQHF. The CDR3 nucleotides read TGTGCCAGCACCCAGGGGGGCGGGAGTCAGCCCCAGCATTTT.

This chain links TRBV6-5 with TRBJ1-5, with a possible D match to TRBD1 (5 bases). Deletions cut 9 bases from V and 3 bases from J, with 12 bases between. The CDR3 extends over 13 amino acids. CDR1 is MNHEY, CDR2 SVGAGI, per germline. The CDR3 coding sequence is TGTGCCAGTGCGACAGCGTCCAATCAGCCCCAGCATTTT. It codes for CASATASNQPQHF.

The chain couples TRBV11-2 to TRBJ1-1; D may be TRBD1 (6 bases). In germline, CDR1 is SGHAT, CDR2 FQNNGV. The CDR3 is 11 amino acids. V was shortened by 5 bases and J by 10 bases, with 11 bases between the two germline ends. CDR3 sequence (DNA): TGTGCCAGCAGCCGGGGGGGGCCAGCTTTCTTT. It translates to CASSRGGPAFF. The entire variable domain, with the rest obtained from reference TRBV11-2 and TRBJ1-1, is as follows: EAGVAQSPRYKIIEKRQSVAFWCNPISGHATLYWYQQILGQGPKLLIQFQNNGVVDDSQLPKDRFSAERLKGVDSTLKIQPAKLEDSAVYLCASSRGGPAFFGQGTRLTVV.

CDR3 protein: CASSVQGPPSTEAFF. The DNA of the CDR3 is TGCGCCAGCAGCGTACAGGGGCCACCTTCCACTGAAGCTTTCTTT. The chain couples TRBV5-1 to TRBJ1-1; TRBD1 aligns across 7 bases. Trimming at V came to 4 bases and at J to 4 bases, leaving 10 bases not matched to a gene. CDR1 and CDR2 from the germline V gene are SGHRS and YFSETQ. The CDR3 totals 15 residues.

The chain combines TRBV5-1 with TRBJ1-1, with 8 bases fitting TRBD1. This CDR3 has 15 residues. Germline CDR1 SGHRS, CDR2 YFSETQ. V lost 7 bases to trimming and J lost 1 base; unmatched junction nucleotides: 9. DNA for the CDR3: TGCGCCAGCTCGAGTGCCGGGACAGGGAACACTGAAGCTTTCTTT. Amino acid sequence: CASSSAGTGNTEAFF.

This sequence joins TRBV6-2 or TRBV6-3 and TRBJ1-5; D uncertain. The V end was cut by 2 bases, the J end by 6 bases, with 8 bases between. The germline V gene encodes CDR1 MNHEY and CDR2 SVGEGT. The CDR3 sequence is 13 residues long. CDR3 sequence: CASSYEGGQPQHF. Written as DNA, the CDR3 is TGTGCCAGCAGTTACGAGGGCGGTCAGCCCCAGCATTTT.

The chain combines TRBV28 with TRBJ2-1, with D perhaps being TRBD1 or TRBD2 (6 bases each). Germline V gene data show CDR1 as MDHEN and CDR2 as SYDVKM. The CDR3 is 18 amino acids. The V end lost 3 bases, the J end lost 10 bases, and 28 bases lay between the germline ends. The CDR3 region is CASSFLPVVTGGLGEQFF. CDR3 bases: TGTGCCAGCAGTTTTCTGCCTGTGGTGACCGGGGGCCTGGGGGAGCAGTTCTTC.

This chain links TRBV14 with TRBJ2-7; tentatively, D is TRBD2 (6 bases). This CDR3 has 12 amino acids. From germline, CDR1 is SGHDN and CDR2 FVKESK. Trimming shortened V by 4 bases and J by 7 bases, and 11 bases separated the two germline ends. Here the CDR3 reads CASSLGGMEQYF. CDR3 DNA sequence: TGTGCCAGCAGCCTCGGAGGGATGGAGCAGTACTTC.

J is TRBJ2-3 and V is TRBV28; D is perhaps TRBD2 (5 bases). Germline V lookup: CDR1 MDHEN, CDR2 SYDVKM. V shed 2 bases and J shed 3 bases, with 6 bases lying between them. The CDR3 has 13 amino acids. CDR3 DNA sequence: TGTGCCAGCAGTTTAAGAGGGACAGATACGCAGTATTTT. Translated: CASSLRGTDTQYF.

The V call is TRBV2, the J call TRBJ1-4, with D hard to call. Trimming stripped 3 bases from V and 8 bases from J, with 19 bases between. Germline-derived CDR1 and CDR2 are SNHLY and FYNNEI. The CDR3 loop spans 16 amino acids. The CDR3 loop reads CASSDGVAGSREKLFF. DNA for the CDR3: TGTGCCAGCAGTGACGGGGTGGCGGGATCGCGAGAAAAACTGTTTTTT.

J is TRBJ1-2 and V is TRBV25-1; 8 positions agree with TRBD1. This CDR3 contains 13 residues. After removal of 4 bases from V and 8 bases from J, the junction contained 6 bases not matched to a gene. Germline CDR1 is MGHDK and CDR2 is SYGVNS. CDR3 sequence reads: CASSAPTGAGYTF. CDR3 nucleotide sequence: TGTGCCAGCAGTGCCCCGACAGGGGCGGGCTACACCTTC.

This clone has just one count. The chain links TRBV5-4 to TRBJ2-1; no reliable D call. This CDR3 is 15 amino acids long. Trimming removed 3 bases at V and 0 bases at J, with 10 bases between. Germline lookup yields CDR1 SGHNT and CDR2 YYREEE (reference sequence). This CDR3 reads CASSSPPSSYNEQFF. CDR3 bases: TGTGCCAGCAGCTCCCCCCCCAGCTCCTACAATGAGCAGTTCTTC.

CDR3 residues: CASSLGQGTTEQFF. The DNA of the CDR3 is TGTGCCAGCAGCTTGGGACAGGGGACCACTGAGCAGTTCTTC. V usage is TRBV5-5 and J usage is TRBJ2-1, with TRBD1 matching over 8 bases. The CDR3 is made up of 14 amino acids. V shed 0 bases, J shed 9 bases, and the junction held 5 bases outside the gene matches. Germline V lookup: CDR1 SGHKS, CDR2 YYEKEE (reference sequence).

The chain combines TRBV7-3 with TRBJ1-2; D may be TRBD1 (6 bases). CDR1 and CDR2 from the germline V gene are SGHTA and FQGTGA. V gave up 2 bases and J gave up 6 bases, with 10 bases separating them. This CDR3 has 13 residues. CDR3 sequence: CASSLAAGDGYTF. In nucleotides, the CDR3 is TGTGCCAGCAGCTTAGCGGCAGGGGATGGCTACACCTTC.

This rearrangement joins TRBV28 to TRBJ2-7; weak D call: TRBD2 (5 bases). This CDR3 is 12 amino acids long. Germline CDR1 MDHEN, CDR2 SYDVKM. With 6 bases removed from V and 6 bases from J, the gap between germline ends came to 12 bases. DNA of the CDR3: TGTGCCAGCAGGCCCCCTGGACTCGAGCAGTACTTC. Amino acids: CASRPPGLEQYF.

This clone was recorded once. At one end, the junction sequence differs from germline, possibly due to a read error. The chain carries TRBV15 and TRBJ1-1, with TRBD1 matching over 7 bases. Germline V gives CDR1 LNHNV, CDR2 YYDKDF (reference sequence). The CDR3 sequence is 15 residues long. The CDR3 region is CVTSTWDRPNTEAFF. The CDR3 DNA reads as TGTGTCACCAGCACCTGGGACAGACCGAACACTGAAGCTTTCTTT. Based on the CDR3 plus reference TRBV15 and TRBJ1-1, the full variable domain is DAMVIQNPRYQVTQFGKPVTLSCSQTLNHNVMYWYQQKSSQAPKLLFHYYDKDFNNEADTPDNFQSRRPNTSFCFLDIRSPGLGDTAMYLCVTSTWDRPNTEAFFGQGTRLTVV.

The chain combines TRBV28 with TRBJ1-5; TRBD1 matches at 11 bases. V shed 7 bases, J shed 9 bases, and the junction held 11 bases outside the gene matches. The germline CDR1 and CDR2 sequences are MDHEN and SYDVKM. The CDR3 covers 15 residues. The CDR3 spells CASIVAGTGGLPQHF. For the CDR3, the DNA is TGTGCCAGCATTGTGGCCGGGACAGGGGGTTTGCCCCAGCATTTT.

This clone was seen more than once but under ten times. The gene calls are TRBV5-4 and TRBJ2-7; tentative D call: TRBD1 (6 bases). CDR3 length equals 13 residues. Per germline, CDR1 SGHNT and CDR2 YYREEE (reference sequence). Trimming shortened V by 4 bases and J by 0 bases, and 8 bases separated the two germline ends. The CDR3 loop is CASSRDTSYEQYF. The CDR3 nucleotides read TGTGCCAGCAGCCGGGACACCTCCTACGAGCAGTACTTC.

The chain recombines TRBV7-9 with TRBJ2-1; D not resolved. Germline assignment: CDR1 SEHNR and CDR2 FQNEAQ (reference sequence). CDR3 length: 13 amino acids. The ends were cut back, 6 bases at V and 8 bases at J, with 14 bases in the middle. The CDR3 region has the DNA TGTGCCAGCAGGACGGTGGAGCAGGATGAGCAGTTCTTC. This sequence encodes CASRTVEQDEQFF.

The chain couples TRBV24-1 to TRBJ2-7, with D unclear. Germline V CDR1 and CDR2: KGHDR, SFDVKD. V was clipped by 0 bases and J by 3 bases, with 14 bases between them. The CDR3 is 16 amino acids. CDR3 in amino acids: CATSDLVNTAYYEQYF. The DNA of the CDR3 is TGTGCCACCAGTGATTTGGTGAATACAGCGTACTACGAGCAGTACTTC.

The chain combines TRBV7-8 with TRBJ1-2, with D maybe TRBD1 (5 bases). The V gene lost 2 bases and the J gene lost 4 bases, with 17 bases spanning the gap. Germline CDR1 SGHVS, CDR2 FQNEAQ. The CDR3 has 16 amino acids. DNA of the CDR3: TGTGCCAGCAGCTTACCGGGGGTCTTCGCTACCTATGGCTACACCTTC. It specifies CASSLPGVFATYGYTF. The whole variable domain, remainder taken from reference TRBV7-8 and TRBJ1-2, is GAGVSQSPRYKVAKRGQDVALRCDPISGHVSLFWYQQALGQGPEFLTYFQNEAQLDKSGLPSDRFFAERPEGSVSTLKIQRTQQEDSAVYLCASSLPGVFATYGYTFGSGTRLTVV.

The chain links TRBV6-6 to TRBJ2-5; 10 bases match TRBD2. The CDR3 has 14 amino acids. Germline CDR1 is MNHNY and CDR2 is SVGAGI (reference sequence). V lost 8 bases to trimming and J lost 5 bases; unmatched junction nucleotides: 8. CDR3 protein: CASGSLAGVETQYF. The CDR3 bases are TGTGCCAGCGGGAGTCTAGCGGGAGTGGAGACCCAGTACTTC.

The chain recombines TRBV14 with TRBJ2-3; maybe TRBD2 (6 bases). Germline assignment: CDR1 SGHDN and CDR2 FVKESK. V dropped 4 bases and J dropped 4 bases, with 18 bases sitting between them. There are 16 residues in the CDR3. The CDR3 DNA reads as TGTGCCAGCAGCCCTTTGGCCGGGAGTTTGCCAGATACGCAGTATTTT. This translates into CASSPLAGSLPDTQYF.

V usage is TRBV5-4 and J usage is TRBJ1-2; 9 bases align to TRBD1. There are 15 residues in the CDR3. Germline V gene lookup returns CDR1 SGHNT and CDR2 YYREEE (reference sequence). V shed 3 bases, J shed 3 bases, and the junction held 6 bases outside the gene matches. The CDR3 protein is CASSWGDRAYYGYTF. The CDR3 nucleotides read TGTGCCAGCAGCTGGGGGGACAGGGCCTACTATGGCTACACCTTC.

This chain uses TRBV7-5 with TRBJ1-5. TRBV7-5 is a pseudogene segment. CDR3 length: 11 amino acids. The CDR3 reads CVRSLNQPQHF. CDR3 DNA sequence: TGTGTCAGAAGCCTAAATCAGCCCCAGCATTTT.

The gene calls are TRBV28 and TRBJ2-7, with TRBD1 identical over 9 bases. This CDR3 region has 16 residues. The V and J ends lost 4 bases and 5 bases, in that order; junction bases with no gene match: 12. Germline CDR1 and CDR2: MDHEN and SYDVKM. The CDR3 loop reads CASSSTWGTGSNEQYF. CDR3 sequence (DNA): TGTGCCAGCAGTTCTACCTGGGGGACAGGGAGTAACGAGCAGTACTTC.

This clone has a single count. The V and J genes are TRBV10-2 and TRBJ2-1; D possibly corresponds to TRBD2 (5 bases). This CDR3 contains 14 residues. Germline lookup yields CDR1 WSHSY and CDR2 SAAADI. Trimming shortened V by 2 bases and J by 1 base, and 6 bases separated the two germline ends. CDR3 nucleotide sequence: TGCGCCAGCAGTGAGCGAGGGTCCTACAATGAGCAGTTCTTC. Its protein product is CASSERGSYNEQFF.

This chain joins TRBV5-4 and TRBJ1-1; possible D gene TRBD1, 5 bases. Per the germline V gene, CDR1 is SGHNT and CDR2 is YYREEE (reference sequence). This CDR3 comprises 16 residues. The ends were cut back, 3 bases at V and 4 bases at J, with 19 bases in the middle. The CDR3 region has the DNA TGTGCCAGCAGCTATGCGAAGAGTGGGGCTACCACTGAAGCTTTCTTT. It is translated as CASSYAKSGATTEAFF.